Included here is one T cell receptor beta chain sequence, with context. Its target is unknown. This sample was taken from a study of shared clonotypes between healthy human individuals. Caucasian adults residing in Nashville, Tennessee made up all the donors. Germline CDR1 SGHVS, CDR2 FQNEAQ. CDR3 size: 17 residues. Unmatched junction bases numbered 11, after V lost 4 bases and J lost 2 bases. The data were produced by immunoSEQ multiplex PCR, yet TCRdb's version contains in-frame clones alone and is incomplete. This sample carries some 2,500,000 clones, 93% of them seen once, and the ten largest clones take 0.35% to 0.45%. Regarding the study as a whole: Incomplete sequencing of sorted subsets was indicated by rarefaction despite large depth.

The TCR was taken from a man between 18 and 35 years old in good health. Some clones in this sample may be carry-over from other donors' samples. V is TRBV7-8 and J is TRBJ1-2, with 9 bases aligning to TRBD1. Sequencing was performed on naive CD4+ T cells from PBMCs. Subset given: CD45RA+ positively selected. CDR3 sequence: CASSSDRGRFINYGYTF. The CDR3 coding sequence is TGTGCCAGCAGCTCGGACAGGGGTCGATTTATAAACTATGGCTACACCTTC.